This T cell receptor (beta chain) was documented in a study of low-dose radiotherapy and immunotherapy resistance in tumors. The CDR3 extends over 15 amino acids. V shed 3 bases and J shed 7 bases, with 18 bases lying between them. In germline, CDR1 is GTSNPN, CDR2 SVGIG (reference sequence). This clonotype was counted many times. TRAV- and TRBV-specific primers, spanning alpha and beta chains, primed first-strand cDNA. TCR amplification used around 20 PCR cycles, a constant-region primer and a V-primer adapter. MiXCR, run by TCRdb on the reads, gives a single entry per CDR3 protein. The table has 35,000 to 50,000 distinct CDR3 sequences, less than 30% seen once. Time point of the sample: after trial treatment. Treatment specified: LDRT plus nivolumab, ipilimumab, low-dose cyclophosphamide and aspirin (RACIN trial). As their treatment, donors received nivolumab, ipilimumab, aspirin, low-dose cyclophosphamide and low-dose radiotherapy.

The clonotype was recovered from a male donor with prostate cancer. The sequences come from PBMCs, collected after low-dose radiotherapy plus immunotherapy. The V gene is TRBV30, the J gene TRBJ2-2; a weak D match, TRBD2 (5 bases). CDR3 in amino acids: CAWRGPGTTSGELFF. In DNA form, the CDR3 reads TGTGCCTGGAGGGGTCCGGGAACAACCAGCGGGGAGCTGTTTTTT.